The rows below give T cell receptor beta chains drawn from one sample of a study of T cells in Graves' hyperthyroidism and ophthalmopathy. TCRdb used MiXCR to reprocess the multiplex PCR reads, holding one entry per CDR3 protein. Here the sample spans 460,000 or so distinct CDR3 sequences, about 15% being singletons. Sample: blood. The origin of the receptors is a woman between 18 and 30 years old with Graves' hyperthyroidism. Each CDR3 is given with its conserved first and last residue. D genes are given only for firm matches. Size is stated for part of the rows, as once, few or many counts, or as a class when the clone is expanded.

j_call v_call clone_size d_call cdr3_nt cdr3_aa
TRBJ2-5 TRBV6-1 many TRBD2 TGTGCCAGCAGGACTAGCGGGAGGGCCTATCCCCAAGAGACCCAGTACTTC CASRTSGRAYPQETQYF
TRBJ1-1 TRBV19 NA NA TGTGCCAGTACCCAAGACGGGAACACTGAAGCTTTCTTT CASTQDGNTEAFF
TRBJ2-3 TRBV27 many TRBD1 TGTGCCAGCAGTCCGCGGGACAGGGCAGATACGCAGTATTTT CASSPRDRADTQYF
TRBJ2-7 TRBV12-3/TRBV12-4 many NA TGTGCCAGCAGTTTGCGGTCACCCTACGAGCAGTACTTC CASSLRSPYEQYF
TRBJ2-1 TRBV3-1 many NA TGTGCCAGCAGCCGAGCGGCGGGGACTTTGGCGTTGGAGCAGTTCTTC CASSRAAGTLALEQFF
TRBJ2-6 TRBV11-1 many NA TGTGCCAGCAGCTTAGCCCAAAGATTCTCTGGGGCCAACGTCCTGACTTTC CASSLAQRFSGANVLTF
TRBJ1-3 TRBV25-1 few NA TGTGCCAGCACTGCCGGGATTTCCTCTGGAAACACCATATATTTT CASTAGISSGNTIYF
TRBJ2-1 TRBV11-3 NA TRBD2 TGTGCCAGCAGCGAGAATAGCGGGGGGGGGAATGAGCAGTTCTTC CASSENSGGGNEQFF
TRBJ2-1 TRBV6-5 many TRBD2 TGTGCCAGCAGCGGCCTAGCGGGAGTAGCCAATGAGCAGTTCTTC CASSGLAGVANEQFF
TRBJ1-4 TRBV10-2 many NA TGCGCCAGCAGTGAGTCGGGACGTGAAAAACTGTTTTTT CASSESGREKLFF
TRBJ1-4 TRBV19 many NA TGTGCCAGTAGTCCTTGGTCGAGGACGGAAAAACTGTTTTTT CASSPWSRTEKLFF